Following are 7 T cell receptor beta chains from one sample sequenced in a study of a mutant IDH1 vaccine in newly diagnosed glioma. This table comes from immunoSEQ multiplex PCR, and its TCRdb copy is limited to in-frame clones, with some not included. The top ten hold 7.5% to 10% of the sample, which has 30,000 to 40,000 clones, approximately 78% seen once. Described time point: baseline, week 1 (first vaccination visit). Treatment indicated: pre-vaccination baseline after standard-of-care therapy. This specimen consisted of PBMCs, obtained from a glioma patient treated with radiotherapy, temozolomide or both. These receptors originate from a man aged 35 to 55 with glioma. Some clones in this sample may be carry-over from other donors' samples.

The V call is TRBV7-9, the J call TRBJ2-1; 11 bases match TRBD2. Germline trimming cut 4 bases from V and 7 bases from J; bases unmatched to any gene: 3. From germline, CDR1 is SEHNR and CDR2 FQNEAQ (reference sequence). The CDR3 has 14 residues. The CDR3 nucleotides are TGTGCCAGCAGCTATAGCGGGGGGGCTAATGAGCAGTTCTTC. Amino acids: CASSYSGGANEQFF.

This clone was found a few times. The chain uses TRBV7-9 and TRBJ1-1; tentatively, D is TRBD1 (5 bases). The CDR3 spans 13 residues. The germline CDR1 and CDR2 sequences are SEHNR and FQNEAQ (reference sequence). The V end lost 5 bases, the J end lost 0 bases, and 7 bases lay between the germline ends. CDR3 residues: CASSRGVNTEAFF. CDR3 in DNA: TGTGCCAGCAGCCGAGGGGTGAACACTGAAGCTTTCTTT.

The CDR3 sequence is CASSQVSPRANTYEQYF. CDR3 nucleotide sequence: TGCGCCAGCAGCCAAGTCTCTCCAAGGGCAAACACCTACGAGCAGTACTTC. This sequence joins TRBV4-1 and TRBJ2-7; D remains ambiguous. Trimming pared 1 base from V and 2 bases from J, leaving 18 bases between. The CDR3 contains 17 residues. The germline CDR1 and CDR2 sequences are MGHRA and YSYEKL.

The chain uses TRBV27 and TRBJ2-7; TRBD1 matches 8 bases. The germline CDR1 and CDR2 sequences are MNHEY and SMNVEV (reference sequence). The CDR3 extends over 13 amino acids. V was pared by 5 bases and J by 3 bases, with 3 bases of the junction left unmatched. The CDR3 sequence is CASSGGTGYEQYF. The CDR3 DNA reads TGTGCCAGCAGTGGTGGGACAGGCTACGAGCAGTACTTC.

The chain is built from TRBV28 and TRBJ1-6; tentatively, D is TRBD1 (5 bases). The germline CDR1 and CDR2 sequences are MDHEN and SYDVKM. There are 14 residues in the CDR3. Trimming shortened V by 8 bases and J by 2 bases, and 10 bases separated the two germline ends. The DNA for the CDR3 is TGTGCCAGCGGGGGGAACGCCTATAATTCACCCCTCCACTTT. Encoded protein: CASGGNAYNSPLHF.

The chain joins TRBV4-2 to TRBJ2-3; no reliable D call. Germline values: CDR1 LGHNA, CDR2 YNFKEQ. Trimming removed 0 bases from V and 1 base from J, with 8 bases in between. CDR3 length: 15 amino acids. CDR3 in DNA: TGTGCCAGCAGCCAAGATGGCGATCGCACAGATACGCAGTATTTT. Translating gives CASSQDGDRTDTQYF.

The V and J genes are TRBV29-1 and TRBJ2-2; D perhaps matches TRBD1 (6 bases). Germline values: CDR1 SQVTM, CDR2 ANQGSEA. This CDR3 contains 13 residues. Trimming stripped 5 bases from V and 7 bases from J, with 14 bases between. The CDR3 region is CSVSPRGLGELFF. The CDR3 DNA follows: TGCAGCGTTTCCCCCAGGGGTCTCGGGGAGCTGTTTTTT.